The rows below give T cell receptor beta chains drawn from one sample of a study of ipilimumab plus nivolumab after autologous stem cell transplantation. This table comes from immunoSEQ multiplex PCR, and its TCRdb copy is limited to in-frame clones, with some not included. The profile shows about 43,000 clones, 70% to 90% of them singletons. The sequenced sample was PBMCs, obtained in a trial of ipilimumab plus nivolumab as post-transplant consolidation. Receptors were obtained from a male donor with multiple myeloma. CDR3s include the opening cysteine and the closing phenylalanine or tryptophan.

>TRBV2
CASSRTHYRYSRANVLTF
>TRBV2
CASQYTGVPNQPQHF
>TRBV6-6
CASSQGTVSNQPQHF
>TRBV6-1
CASKGPNQPQHF
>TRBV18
CASSPMGRATNEKLFF
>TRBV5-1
CASSFIPANEQFF
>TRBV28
CASSLWGGGRAFF
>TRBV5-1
CASSLNQGEGEKLFF
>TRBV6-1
CASSDILGQGSNQPQHF
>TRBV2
CASSEGKFTEAFF
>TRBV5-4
CASSLAEGMGTEAFF
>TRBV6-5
CASNRDRPYEQYF
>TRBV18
CASSPPGRGDGTEAFF
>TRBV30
CAWSRLIDRGRSNQPQHF
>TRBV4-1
CASSPRSTNEKLFF
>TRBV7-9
CASSLERGKVRFF
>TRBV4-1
CASSLNRQSRTDTQYF
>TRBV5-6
CASRDMGGTEAFF
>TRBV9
CASSAFGAYNEQFF
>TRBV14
CASSQVPGYTGELFF
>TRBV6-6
CASSRRPSSDEKLFF
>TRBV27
CATQGAPYGYTF
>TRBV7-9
CASSLDSQPQHF
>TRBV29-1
CSVDRGQGYTEAFF
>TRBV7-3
CASSPGGDGEKTQYF
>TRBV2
CASSEESNQPQHF
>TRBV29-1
CSVSGRGGEQYF
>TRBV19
CASSDPGATDQPQHF
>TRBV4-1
CASSQGQGAANQPQHF
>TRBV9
CASSVGPDINEKLFF
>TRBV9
CASSGQNTEAFF
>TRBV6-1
CASSGQRSNYGYTF
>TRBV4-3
CASSQVAGEETQYF
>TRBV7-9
CASSADGAYGYTF
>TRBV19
CASSMRGDTEAFF
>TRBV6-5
CASTAPATDTQYF
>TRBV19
CASSSRTGGGQPQHF
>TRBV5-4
CASSLNAIRSNQPQHF
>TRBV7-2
CASNPNSGGHYEQYF
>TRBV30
CACMTGTNEKLFF
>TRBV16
CASSQFVGDYGYTF
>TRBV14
CASSRSSSYTGELFF
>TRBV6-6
CASSYDQGNTEAFF
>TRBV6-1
CASSETSDSYEQYF
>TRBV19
CASSIWGSLNTEAFF
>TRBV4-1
CASSQDQGLAGVDNEQFF
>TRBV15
CATSRGQGNEKLFF
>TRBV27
CASSQQGGTQYF